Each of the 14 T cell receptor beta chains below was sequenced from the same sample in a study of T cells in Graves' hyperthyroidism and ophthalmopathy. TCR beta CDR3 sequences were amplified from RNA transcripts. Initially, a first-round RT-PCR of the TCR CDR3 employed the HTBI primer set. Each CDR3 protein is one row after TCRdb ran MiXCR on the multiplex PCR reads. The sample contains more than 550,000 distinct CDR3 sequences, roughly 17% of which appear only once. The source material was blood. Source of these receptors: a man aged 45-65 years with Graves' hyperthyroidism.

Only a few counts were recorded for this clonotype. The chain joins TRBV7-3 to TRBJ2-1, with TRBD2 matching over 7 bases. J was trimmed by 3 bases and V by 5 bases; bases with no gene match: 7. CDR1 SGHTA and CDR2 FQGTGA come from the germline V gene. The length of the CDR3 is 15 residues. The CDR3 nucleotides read TGTGCCAGCAGCCCGTCTAGCGGACGCTACAATGAGCAGTTCTTC. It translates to CASSPSSGRYNEQFF.

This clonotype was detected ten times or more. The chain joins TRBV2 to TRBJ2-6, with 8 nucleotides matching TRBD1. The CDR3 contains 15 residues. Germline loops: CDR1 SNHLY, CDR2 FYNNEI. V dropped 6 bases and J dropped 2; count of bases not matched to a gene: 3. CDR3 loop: CASRPQGAGANVLTF. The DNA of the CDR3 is TGTGCCAGCAGGCCACAGGGGGCTGGGGCCAACGTCCTGACTTTC.

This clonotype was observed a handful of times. CDR3 in amino acids: CSARHFTSGRRTDTQYF. CDR3 in DNA: TGCAGTGCTAGACACTTTACTAGCGGGAGGCGCACAGATACGCAGTATTTT. The V gene is TRBV20-1, the J gene TRBJ2-3; 12 bases are shared with TRBD2. The junction had 7 bases not matched to a gene; V was cut back by 2 bases and J by 1 base. The germline V gene encodes CDR1 DFQATT and CDR2 SNEGSKA (reference sequence). The length of the CDR3 is 17 residues.

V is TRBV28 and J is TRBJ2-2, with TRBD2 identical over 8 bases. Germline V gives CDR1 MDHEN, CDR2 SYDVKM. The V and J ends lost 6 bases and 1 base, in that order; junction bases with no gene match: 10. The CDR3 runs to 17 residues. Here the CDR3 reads CASRGGPSGRNTGELFF. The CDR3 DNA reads TGTGCCAGCAGGGGGGGGCCTAGCGGGCGGAACACCGGGGAGCTGTTTTTT.

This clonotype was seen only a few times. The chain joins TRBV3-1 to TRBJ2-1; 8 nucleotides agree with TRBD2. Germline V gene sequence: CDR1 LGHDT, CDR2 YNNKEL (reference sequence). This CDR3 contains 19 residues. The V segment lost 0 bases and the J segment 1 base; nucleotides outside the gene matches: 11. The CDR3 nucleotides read TGTGCCAGCAGCCAAGATCCCGGGAGGGCCGGGGTGTCCTACAATGAGCAGTTCTTC. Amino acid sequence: CASSQDPGRAGVSYNEQFF.

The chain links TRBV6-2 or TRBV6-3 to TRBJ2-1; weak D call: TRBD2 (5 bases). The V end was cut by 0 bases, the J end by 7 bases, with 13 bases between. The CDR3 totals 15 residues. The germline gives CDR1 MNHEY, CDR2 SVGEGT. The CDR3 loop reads CASSYSGGRVNEQFF. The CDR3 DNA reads TGTGCCAGCAGTTACTCTGGCGGGCGTGTGAATGAGCAGTTCTTC.

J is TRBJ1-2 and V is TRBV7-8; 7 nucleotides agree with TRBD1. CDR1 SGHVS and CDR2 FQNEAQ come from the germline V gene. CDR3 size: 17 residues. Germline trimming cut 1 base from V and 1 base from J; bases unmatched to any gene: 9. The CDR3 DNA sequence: TGTGCCAGCAGCTTAGAGGCAGGGGGGCTTATTAACTATGGCTACACCTTC. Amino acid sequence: CASSLEAGGLINYGYTF.

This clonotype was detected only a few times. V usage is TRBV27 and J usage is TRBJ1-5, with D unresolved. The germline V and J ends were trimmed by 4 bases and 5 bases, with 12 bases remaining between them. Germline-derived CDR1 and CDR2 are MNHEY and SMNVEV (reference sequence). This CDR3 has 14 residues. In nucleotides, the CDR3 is TGTGCCAGCAGTTCTGGTCCTTACGATCAGCCCCAGCATTTT. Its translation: CASSSGPYDQPQHF.

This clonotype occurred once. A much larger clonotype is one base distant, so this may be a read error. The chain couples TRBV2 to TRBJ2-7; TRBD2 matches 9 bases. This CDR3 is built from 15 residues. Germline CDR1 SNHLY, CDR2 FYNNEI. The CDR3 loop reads CASSENSGSDYEHYF. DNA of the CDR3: TGTGCCAGCAGTGAAAATAGCGGGAGTGACTACGAGCATTACTTC.

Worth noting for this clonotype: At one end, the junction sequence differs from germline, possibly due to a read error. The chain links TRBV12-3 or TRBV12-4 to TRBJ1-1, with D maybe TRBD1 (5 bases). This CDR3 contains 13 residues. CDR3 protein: CASSGGLNTETFF. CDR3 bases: TGTGCCAGCAGTGGGGGACTGAACACTGAAACTTTCTTT.

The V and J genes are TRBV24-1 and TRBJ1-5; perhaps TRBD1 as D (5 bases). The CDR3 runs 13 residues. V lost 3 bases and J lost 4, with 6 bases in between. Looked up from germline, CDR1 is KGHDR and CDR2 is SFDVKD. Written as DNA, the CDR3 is TGTGCCACCAGTGATGGGGGGAATCAGCCCCAGCATTTT. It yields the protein CATSDGGNQPQHF.

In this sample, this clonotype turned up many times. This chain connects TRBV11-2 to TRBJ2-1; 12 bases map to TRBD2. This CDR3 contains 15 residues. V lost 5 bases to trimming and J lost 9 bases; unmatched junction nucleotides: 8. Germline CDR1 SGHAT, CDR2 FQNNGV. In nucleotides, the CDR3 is TGTGCCAGCAGCCCGGGGACTAGCGGGTGGAGTGAGCAGTTCTTC. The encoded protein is CASSPGTSGWSEQFF.

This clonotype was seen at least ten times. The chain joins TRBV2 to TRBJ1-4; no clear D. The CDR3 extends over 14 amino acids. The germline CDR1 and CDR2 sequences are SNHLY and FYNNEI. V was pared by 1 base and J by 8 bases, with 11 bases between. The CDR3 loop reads CASSEVILEEKLFF. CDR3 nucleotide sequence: TGTGCCAGCAGTGAAGTTATACTAGAGGAAAAACTGTTTTTT. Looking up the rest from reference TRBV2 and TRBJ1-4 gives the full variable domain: EPEVTQTPSHQVTQMGQEVILRCVPISNHLYFYWYRQILGQKVEFLVSFYNNEISEKSEIFDDQFSVERPDGSNFTLKIRSTKLEDSAMYFCASSEVILEEKLFFGSGTQLSVL.

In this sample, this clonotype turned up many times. CDR3 DNA sequence: TGTGCCATCAGTGACCGCTTTAGCGAAAGTCAAGAGACCCAGTACTTC. Its protein is CAISDRFSESQETQYF. This chain uses TRBV10-3 with TRBJ2-5, with D perhaps TRBD2 (5 bases). V lost 3 bases to trimming and J lost 2 bases, with 16 bases between them. This CDR3 has 16 residues. Germline V gives CDR1 ENHRY, CDR2 SYGVKD.